This TCR beta chain was captured in a study of shared clonotypes between healthy human individuals. The V gene's germline CDR1 is GTSNPN and CDR2 SVGIG (reference sequence). Trimming left V 6 bases short and J 0 bases short, with 10 bases between. The CDR3 is 13 amino acids. Each subset's genomic DNA was shared equally among a number of immunoSEQ plates. Sequencing used immunoSEQ multiplex PCR; TCRdb keeps in-frame clones, though not all of them. The sample carries roughly 2.4 million clones, about 94% recorded once. This clone was observed a handful of times. Specimen: naive CD4+ T cells sorted from blood. Indicated subset: CD45RA+ positively selected. The clonotype originates from a young man in good health. The rearrangement uses TRBV30 and TRBJ2-3, with unresolved D. The CDR3 coding sequence is TGTGCCTGTAGGGCGGCTAGCACAGATACGCAGTATTTT. Translation: CACRAASTDTQYF. The full variable domain, completed using reference TRBV30 and TRBJ2-3, is SQTIHQWPATLVQPVGSPLSLECTVEGTSNPNLYWYRQAAGRGLQLLFYSVGIGQISSEVPQNLSASRPQDRQFILSSKKLLLSDSGFYLCACRAASTDTQYFGPGTRLTVL.